This T cell receptor (beta chain) was recovered during a study of shared clonotypes between healthy human individuals. Method: immunoSEQ multiplex PCR; TCRdb's copy keeps in-frame clones and lacks some. The table shows just over 95,000 clones, with less than 80% occurring only once. The sequence derives from a man in his thirties or forties in good health. Material: memory CD8+ T cells sorted from blood. Subset reported: CD45RO+ cells pooled with CCR7-negative TemRA cells.

In nucleotides, the CDR3 is TGTGCCAGCCGCCCTTCCTACGAGCAGTACTTC. Protein: CASRPSYEQYF. The rearrangement joins TRBV11-1 to TRBJ2-7; D call uncertain. The germline V and J ends were trimmed by 8 bases and 1 base, with 6 bases remaining between them. Germline assignment: CDR1 SGHAT and CDR2 FQDESV (reference sequence). This CDR3 spans 11 amino acids.